The clone carrying this TCR beta chain was recorded only once. Antigen: not known. Each CDR3 protein gets one entry after TCRdb re-called the 5' RACE reads with MiXCR. The sample lists some 730,000 distinct CDR3 sequences, around a sixth seen once, with around 13% in the top ten. These data belong to a study of identical twins. Trimming removed 6 bases at V and 7 bases at J, with 12 bases between. The CDR3 consists of 12 residues. The germline V gene encodes CDR1 DFQATT and CDR2 SNEGSKA (reference sequence). Every donor was a healthy Caucasian. General study findings and limits: Cord blood's abundant beta clonotypes had fewer insertions, unlike memory repertoires.

These data were also reused for a study on T cells expressing NK-cell markers. That investigation notes: It was from sorted CD3+CD56+NKG2C+, CD3+CD56+NKG2C- and CD3+CD56-NKG2C+ T cells that TCR beta repertoires came. Eight donors were sequenced, seven testing HCMV-seropositive and one testing seronegative.

The sample was PBMCs. The chain has TRBV20-1 and TRBJ1-4, with unresolved D. The sequence was obtained from a woman younger than 30 in good health. In DNA form, the CDR3 reads TGCAGTGCCCAACGCCTGGTTGAAAAACTGTTTTTT. Amino acids: CSAQRLVEKLFF.